Listed here are 31 T cell receptor beta chains from one sample, sequenced in a study of T cell responses to AZD1222 COVID-19 vaccine (dated by TCRdb to the early 2020s). What the time point label conveys for this sample: baseline before first vaccination. The receptor library was made with the immunoSEQ multiplex PCR assay. This immuneACCESS table, as held by TCRdb, lists in-frame sequences with V and J called but not all clones. Of the missing ones, under half trace to an unresolved V gene in checked studies; the others have no known cause. The sample data list about 150,000 clones, and 93% of these were observed just once. The biggest ten clones account for 7.5% to 9.5% of the sample. Sequenced material: peripheral blood, taken on day 0 of AZD1222 vaccination. The source of these receptors is an adult in good health.

The chain recombines TRBV6-5 with TRBJ2-7; 7 bases align to TRBD1. Per germline, CDR1 MNHEY and CDR2 SVGAGI. The V segment lost 3 bases and the J segment 6 bases; nucleotides outside the gene matches: 5. The CDR3 extends over 13 amino acids. The CDR3 DNA reads as TGTGCCAGCAGTTATCGACAGGGCGGCGAGCAGTACTTC. Its protein product is CASSYRQGGEQYF.

This sequence joins TRBV30 and TRBJ1-1, with 7 bases identical to TRBD1. Per germline, CDR1 GTSNPN and CDR2 SVGIG (reference sequence). With 3 bases clipped from V and 6 bases from J, the junction kept 10 bases outside the gene matches. This CDR3 is 14 amino acids long. For the CDR3, the DNA is TGTGCCTGGAGGATCGCAGGGGGAGACGCTGAAGCTTTCTTT. Its protein product is CAWRIAGGDAEAFF.

The rearrangement joins TRBV29-1 to TRBJ1-2; 10 positions agree with TRBD1. CDR3 length equals 14 residues. J was trimmed by 6 bases and V by 1 base; bases with no gene match: 5. Germline V gene lookup returns CDR1 SQVTM and CDR2 ANQGSEA. This CDR3 is CSVEAYGTGDGYTF. CDR3 DNA: TGCAGCGTTGAAGCTTATGGGACAGGGGATGGCTACACCTTC.

The genes are TRBV7-2 and TRBJ1-2; no firm D call. There are 13 residues in the CDR3. The V gene's germline CDR1 is SGHTA and CDR2 FQGNSA. V was cut by 5 bases and J by 4 bases, with 11 bases left in between. The CDR3 sequence is CASSQEAFYGYTF. As DNA, the CDR3 is TGTGCCAGCAGCCAGGAGGCCTTCTATGGCTACACCTTC. The full variable domain, its missing parts supplied by reference TRBV7-2 and TRBJ1-2, is GAGVSQSPSNKVTEKGKDVELRCDPISGHTALYWYRQSLGQGLEFLIYFQGNSAPDKSGLPSDRFSAERTGGSVSTLTIQRTQQEDSAVYLCASSQEAFYGYTFGSGTRLTVV.

The chain combines TRBV29-1 with TRBJ1-1; D is perhaps TRBD1 (6 bases). Between the trimmed V and J ends, which lost 5 bases and 5 bases, there was a span of 24 bases. The CDR3 spans 16 residues. Germline CDR1 and CDR2: SQVTM and ANQGSEA. The CDR3 sequence: CSVLGKPTGMETEAFF. CDR3 nucleotides: TGCAGCGTTTTGGGAAAACCAACAGGGATGGAAACTGAAGCTTTCTTT.

This clone has a single count. This chain links TRBV6-5 with TRBJ1-6; D is unclear. The CDR3 is 15 amino acids. Germline values: CDR1 MNHEY, CDR2 SVGAGI. Trimming took off 0 bases at V and 6 bases at J, with 9 bases between the two ends. DNA of the CDR3: TGTGCCAGCAGTTACTCGGAGAGATTTAATTCACCCCTCCACTTT. Translation gives CASSYSERFNSPLHF.

The chain employs TRBV12-3 or TRBV12-4 and TRBJ1-1; 7 bases map to TRBD1. There are 13 residues in the CDR3. V gave up 6 bases and J gave up 5 bases; unmatched junction bases: 6. The CDR3 bases are TGTGCCAGCAGCCACAGGGGTGGGACTGAAGCTTTCTTT. Translating gives CASSHRGGTEAFF.

The rearrangement links TRBV18 to TRBJ1-5; possibly TRBD1 for D (6 bases). Trimming left V 4 bases short and J 7 bases short, with 11 bases between. The germline V gene encodes CDR1 KGHSH and CDR2 LQKENI. The CDR3 length is 13 residues. CDR3 coding DNA: TGTGCCAGCTCACTGGGGGGCGCCCAGCCCCAGCATTTT. It codes for CASSLGGAQPQHF.

This clone was recorded once. This chain uses TRBV27 with TRBJ1-4; D gene unclear. Looked up from germline, CDR1 is MNHEY and CDR2 is SMNVEV (reference sequence). This CDR3 is built from 12 residues. V lost 4 bases and J lost 11, with 11 bases in between. The CDR3 nucleotides read TGTGCCAGCAGTTCCACCATCGGGAAACTGTTTTTT. It is translated as CASSSTIGKLFF.

The V gene is TRBV5-1, the J gene TRBJ2-2; D might be TRBD1 (6 bases). The CDR3 length is 16 residues. Germline V CDR1 and CDR2: SGHRS, YFSETQ. V lost 1 base to trimming and J lost 1 base, with 11 bases between them. CDR3 coding DNA: TGCGCCAGCAGCTTGTCTACGGGACAGAACACCGGGGAGCTGTTTTTT. This codes for CASSLSTGQNTGELFF.

This chain uses TRBV5-8 with TRBJ2-3, with no clear D. Deletions cut 1 base from V and 0 bases from J, with 15 bases between. This CDR3 is built from 17 residues. The germline gives CDR1 SGHTS, CDR2 YDEGEE. The CDR3 loop reads CASSLLVGRSSTDTQYF. DNA of the CDR3: TGTGCCAGCAGCTTGCTAGTGGGTCGATCTAGCACAGATACGCAGTATTTT.

This chain uses TRBV7-9 with TRBJ1-1, with a possible D match to TRBD1 (6 bases). Per the germline V gene, CDR1 is SEHNR and CDR2 is FQNEAQ (reference sequence). The CDR3 runs to 13 residues. Between the trimmed V and J ends, which lost 6 bases and 7 bases, there was a span of 15 bases. CDR3 bases: TGTGCCAGCAGATCGGGGGGCGGCTATGAAGCTTTCTTT. It codes for CASRSGGGYEAFF. Looking up the rest from reference TRBV7-9 and TRBJ1-1 gives the full variable domain: DTGVSQNPRHKITKRGQNVTFRCDPISEHNRLYWYRQTLGQGPEFLTYFQNEAQLEKSRLLSDRFSAERPKGSFSTLEIQRTEQGDSAMYLCASRSGGGYEAFFGQGTRLTVV.

The rearrangement joins TRBV2 to TRBJ2-2, with no clear D. With 4 bases removed from V and 3 bases from J, the gap between germline ends came to 6 bases. The V gene's germline CDR1 is SNHLY and CDR2 FYNNEI. The CDR3 covers 13 residues. The CDR3, as DNA: TGTGCCAGCAGTGCGTCGTACACCGGGGAGCTGTTTTTT. Amino acid sequence: CASSASYTGELFF.

The rearrangement joins TRBV7-2 to TRBJ1-2, with TRBD1 identical over 9 bases. This CDR3 contains 17 residues. V trimming: 5 bases; J trimming: 5 bases; junction bases outside the gene matches: 15. Germline values: CDR1 SGHTA, CDR2 FQGNSA. This CDR3 reads CASSQTLRPDRGYGYTF. The CDR3 DNA is TGTGCCAGCAGCCAAACCCTACGCCCGGACAGGGGATATGGCTACACCTTC.

The chain is built from TRBV12-3 or TRBV12-4 and TRBJ1-1, with no clear D. The CDR3 is 11 residues long. With 6 bases removed from V and 7 bases from J, the gap between germline ends came to 9 bases. CDR3 nucleotides: TGTGCCAGCAGGTGGGCAGGTGAAGCTTTCTTT. Amino acids: CASRWAGEAFF.

The rearrangement joins TRBV19 to TRBJ1-1; 7 bases line up with TRBD1. The CDR3 is 14 amino acids. Trimming removed 5 bases from V and 0 bases from J; junction bases left unmatched: 3. The germline V gene encodes CDR1 LNHDA and CDR2 SQIVND (reference sequence). The CDR3 bases are TGTGCCAGTAGTGGGACAGCCGTGAACACTGAAGCTTTCTTT. As protein: CASSGTAVNTEAFF.

The chain uses TRBV6-1 and TRBJ1-2; D might be TRBD1 (5 bases). The CDR3 loop spans 15 amino acids. The germline V gene encodes CDR1 MNHNS and CDR2 SASEGT. V was cut by 3 bases and J by 0 bases, with 11 bases left in between. The CDR3 DNA reads as TGTGCCAGCAGTGATTATGTAGGGGCTAACTATGGCTACACCTTC. Translated, it gives CASSDYVGANYGYTF.

This chain links TRBV7-8 with TRBJ1-4; D unresolved. Germline V gene sequence: CDR1 SGHVS, CDR2 FQNEAQ. Trimming removed 1 base at V and 3 bases at J, with 9 bases between. The CDR3 is made up of 15 amino acids. The CDR3: CASSLEGMSNEKLFF. CDR3 sequence (DNA): TGTGCCAGCAGCTTAGAGGGAATGTCTAATGAAAAACTGTTTTTT.

The chain uses TRBV9 and TRBJ1-2; D unresolved. CDR3 length: 13 amino acids. Germline values: CDR1 SGDLS, CDR2 YYNGEE. V was pared by 0 bases and J by 8 bases, with 11 bases between. The CDR3 sequence is CASSVGSDGGYTF. DNA for the CDR3: TGTGCCAGCAGCGTAGGGTCCGACGGGGGCTACACCTTC.

V is TRBV11-2 and J is TRBJ1-4, with D tentatively TRBD1 (6 bases). Trimming cost V 4 bases and J 4 bases, with 13 bases left between them. CDR1 is SGHAT and CDR2 is FQNNGV in the germline V gene. This CDR3 comprises 15 residues. DNA for the CDR3: TGTGCCAGCAGCTCCAAGGGGGGTTATAATGAAAAACTGTTTTTT. It translates to CASSSKGGYNEKLFF.

The J gene is TRBJ2-7, the V gene TRBV7-3; D might be TRBD2 (6 bases). Germline V gene sequence: CDR1 SGHTA, CDR2 FQGTGA. Trimming took 2 bases from V and 5 from J, leaving 19 bases between them. The CDR3 totals 16 residues. The CDR3 sequence: CASSLGGNGAVHEQYF. DNA for the CDR3: TGTGCCAGCAGCTTAGGGGGGAACGGAGCTGTCCACGAGCAGTACTTC.

The chain links TRBV5-3 to TRBJ2-7; the D gene is possibly TRBD1 (5 bases). TRBV5-3 is sorted into the ORF group, with uncertain function. The CDR3 has 15 residues. V was trimmed by 6 bases and J by 4 bases, leaving 20 bases between them. Written as DNA, the CDR3 is TGTGCCAGAACCCAACGTAGGGGTTTTCGGTACGAGCAGTACTTC. Amino acids: CARTQRRGFRYEQYF.

This chain connects TRBV30 to TRBJ1-1; D unclear. The germline gives CDR1 GTSNPN, CDR2 SVGIG (reference sequence). The V end lost 1 base, the J end lost 6 bases, and 6 bases lay between the germline ends. This CDR3 comprises 11 residues. The CDR3 nucleotides read TGTGCCTGGAGTGGGGTATCTGAAGCTTTCTTT. Protein: CAWSGVSEAFF. Complete variable domain (other parts from reference TRBV30 and TRBJ1-1): SQTIHQWPATLVQPVGSPLSLECTVEGTSNPNLYWYRQAAGRGLQLLFYSVGIGQISSEVPQNLSASRPQDRQFILSSKKLLLSDSGFYLCAWSGVSEAFFGQGTRLTVV.

The CDR3 here is CASSQEAGAEQYF. In nucleotides, the CDR3 is TGCGCCAGCAGCCAAGAGGCAGGGGCCGAGCAGTACTTC. This chain uses TRBV4-1 with TRBJ2-7; maybe TRBD1 (6 bases). This CDR3 comprises 13 residues. V was pared by 0 bases and J by 6 bases, with 9 bases between. The germline V gene encodes CDR1 MGHRA and CDR2 YSYEKL.

The V and J genes are TRBV19 and TRBJ1-3; D perhaps matches TRBD1 (5 bases). CDR1 is LNHDA, CDR2 SQIVND, per germline (reference sequence). The CDR3 spans 15 residues. Trimming left V 8 bases short and J 0 bases short, with 14 bases between. CDR3 protein: CASQTLQGSGNTIYF. The CDR3 DNA reads as TGTGCCAGTCAGACCCTCCAGGGCTCTGGAAACACCATATATTTT.

Here the CDR3 DNA reads TGCGCCAGCAGCCGGACTCGCCTCTCCTACGAGCAGTACTTC. It specifies CASSRTRLSYEQYF. The gene calls are TRBV4-1 and TRBJ2-7, with a tentative D call TRBD2 (5 bases). The CDR3 is 14 residues long. CDR1 is MGHRA and CDR2 is YSYEKL in the germline V gene. Trimming shortened V by 4 bases and J by 0 bases, and 10 bases separated the two germline ends.

The sample holds one count of this clone. The V and J genes are TRBV15 and TRBJ1-5; D is unclear. The CDR3 spans 15 residues. Germline loops: CDR1 LNHNV, CDR2 YYDKDF (reference sequence). Trimming took 1 base from V and 11 from J, leaving 18 bases between them. CDR3 in amino acids: CATSRADNWAGSQHF. CDR3 nucleotide sequence: TGTGCCACCAGCAGAGCTGATAACTGGGCGGGATCCCAGCATTTT.

The chain links TRBV19 to TRBJ2-1; 10 nucleotides line up with TRBD2. The CDR3 has 15 amino acids. Unmatched junction bases numbered 13, after V lost 9 bases and J lost 8 bases. From germline, CDR1 is LNHDA and CDR2 SQIVND (reference sequence). CDR3 nucleotide sequence: TGTGCCAGCCAGGCCAGTAAGCGGGGGGGCCATGAGCAGTTCTTC. It codes for CASQASKRGGHEQFF.

The chain employs TRBV6-6 and TRBJ2-7; D may be TRBD1 or TRBD2 (6 bases each). V was cut by 5 bases and J by 3 bases, with 11 bases left in between. This CDR3 region has 13 residues. The germline gives CDR1 MNHNY, CDR2 SVGAGI (reference sequence). As DNA, the CDR3 is TGTGCCAGCAGTCGGGGGCTTTTCTACGAGCAGTACTTC. This encodes CASSRGLFYEQYF.

The sample holds one count of this clone. The chain combines TRBV7-9 with TRBJ1-4; possibly TRBD1 for D (5 bases). This CDR3 is 16 amino acids long. CDR1 is SEHNR and CDR2 is FQNEAQ in the germline V gene (reference sequence). The ends were cut back, 5 bases at V and 7 bases at J, with 20 bases in the middle. CDR3 in amino acids: CASSPPVRGGGEKLFF. In nucleotides, the CDR3 is TGTGCCAGCAGCCCCCCGGTGAGGGGAGGAGGTGAAAAACTGTTTTTT.

The chain is built from TRBV18 and TRBJ2-5; TRBD1 matches at 7 bases. In germline, CDR1 is KGHSH, CDR2 LQKENI. This CDR3 comprises 15 residues. The J segment lost 1 base and the V segment lost 6 bases, leaving 8 bases of the junction unmatched. Written as DNA, the CDR3 is TGTGCCAGCTCTCCCAGGGGGAGCAGCCAAGAGACCCAGTACTTC. Translated, it gives CASSPRGSSQETQYF.